These 19 T cell receptor beta chains originate from one sample sequenced in a study of T-cell reconstitution after alpha-beta-depleted transplantation in children (dated by TCRdb to about 2016). The library was made by PCR. TCRdb lists the instrument as Illumina HiSeq 2500. To normalize quantification of the TCRbeta repertoire, the TCR libraries were built with molecular barcoding that relied on unique molecular identifiers. TCRdb applied fastp at Q25 and MiXCR to the public reads, then kept only in-frame beta chains. A single entry per CDR3 protein holds the most common genes and DNA from its merged rows. This sample holds 500,000 to 600,000 distinct CDR3 sequences; 18% were observed only once. The ten most abundant clones make up 3.3% of the sample. Sequencing was performed on PBMCs from the stem cell graft donor, taken from the stem cell graft. The receptor source for this set is a human donor who donated a stem cell graft to a child with acute lymphoblastic leukemia.

This clonotype was counted between two and nine times. The chain employs TRBV3-1 and TRBJ1-4, with TRBD1 as a possible D gene (5 bases). The CDR3 is 16 residues long. CDR1 LGHDT and CDR2 YNNKEL come from the germline V gene (reference sequence). The germline V and J ends were trimmed by 0 bases and 6 bases, with 14 bases remaining between them. The CDR3: CASSQDLGTGHEKLFF. CDR3 sequence (DNA): TGTGCCAGCAGCCAAGACCTGGGGACGGGACATGAAAAACTGTTTTTT.

This clonotype turned up a few times. The chain is built from TRBV30 and TRBJ1-1, with a weak D call TRBD1 (5 bases). V was cut by 5 bases and J by 5 bases, with 12 bases left in between. Germline CDR1 is GTSNPN and CDR2 is SVGIG (reference sequence). CDR3 length: 12 residues. This CDR3 reads CAWGRGVTEAFF. As DNA, the CDR3 is TGTGCCTGGGGACGGGGGGTAACTGAAGCTTTCTTT.

This clonotype occurred a few times. The chain is built from TRBV20-1 and TRBJ2-7; 8 bases line up with TRBD1. The germline V gene encodes CDR1 DFQATT and CDR2 SNEGSKA (reference sequence). The CDR3 is made up of 14 amino acids. The V and J ends lost 3 bases and 4 bases, in that order; junction bases with no gene match: 8. CDR3 protein: CSARTGRGRYEQYF. The DNA of the CDR3 is TGCAGTGCTAGGACAGGCAGGGGGCGGTACGAGCAGTACTTC.

The chain combines TRBV7-9 with TRBJ2-1; 7 nucleotides match TRBD2. CDR1 and CDR2 from the germline V gene are SEHNR and FQNEAQ (reference sequence). This CDR3 comprises 15 residues. The junction had 8 bases not matched to a gene; V was cut back by 0 bases and J by 9 bases. Here the CDR3 DNA reads TGTGCCAGCAGCTTAGCGGGAGGGCCCTCGGGTGAGCAGTTCTTC. Protein: CASSLAGGPSGEQFF.

In DNA form, the CDR3 reads TGTGCCAGCAGTTACCAGCTAGCGGGGGACGAGCAGTACTTC. It translates to CASSYQLAGDEQYF. The chain combines TRBV6-5 with TRBJ2-7; TRBD2 agrees at 10 bases. Germline V lookup: CDR1 MNHEY, CDR2 SVGAGI. Unmatched junction bases numbered 3, after V lost 2 bases and J lost 5 bases. The CDR3 sequence is 14 residues long.

The V gene is TRBV5-6, the J gene TRBJ2-3, with D possibly matching TRBD2 (5 bases). Germline V gene sequence: CDR1 SGHDT, CDR2 YYEEEE. V shed 4 bases and J shed 1 base, with 22 bases lying between them. The CDR3 extends over 18 amino acids. CDR3 loop: CASSPDFYRRSGTDTQYF. The DNA of the CDR3 is TGTGCCAGCAGCCCCGATTTTTATCGGAGGTCGGGCACAGATACGCAGTATTTT. The complete variable domain, with remaining parts taken from reference TRBV5-6 and TRBJ2-3, reads DAGVTQSPTHLIKTRGQQVTLRCSPKSGHDTVSWYQQALGQGPQFIFQYYEEEERQRGNFPDRFSGHQFPNYSSELNVNALLLGDSALYLCASSPDFYRRSGTDTQYFGPGTRLTVL.

This clonotype has just a few counts. DNA for the CDR3: TGTGCCAGCAGCGTAGCCCCATCGGGGGCCAAAAACATTCAGTACTTC. Translation gives CASSVAPSGAKNIQYF. The chain recombines TRBV9 with TRBJ2-4; tentative D call: TRBD2 (5 bases). The ends were cut back, 0 bases at V and 1 base at J, with 11 bases in the middle. Germline V gene sequence: CDR1 SGDLS, CDR2 YYNGEE. This CDR3 spans 16 amino acids. The full variable domain, with the rest looked up from reference TRBV9 and TRBJ2-4, is DSGVTQTPKHLITATGQRVTLRCSPRSGDLSVYWYQQSLDQGLQFLIQYYNGEERAKGNILERFSAQQFPDLHSELNLSSLELGDSALYFCASSVAPSGAKNIQYFGAGTRLSVL.

This clonotype was seen only a few times. CDR3 loop: CASSMGVTEAFF. In nucleotides, the CDR3 is TGTGCCAGCAGCATGGGAGTGACTGAAGCTTTCTTT. The V gene is TRBV14, the J gene TRBJ1-1, with D unclear. V lost 5 bases, J lost 5 bases, and 9 bases lay in between. CDR3 length equals 12 residues. Germline V gives CDR1 SGHDN, CDR2 FVKESK.

This clonotype turned up a few times. The chain's CDR3 is CASSSTGGFDEQYF. The DNA for the CDR3 is TGTGCCAGCAGCTCAACAGGGGGCTTCGACGAGCAGTACTTC. The gene calls are TRBV7-9 and TRBJ2-7; 9 bases are shared with TRBD1. Germline-derived CDR1 and CDR2 are SEHNR and FQNEAQ (reference sequence). The CDR3 is made up of 14 amino acids. With V trimmed by 4 bases and J by 5 bases, 6 bases remained unmatched.

This clonotype was found a few times. The chain recombines TRBV7-8 with TRBJ2-3, with D possibly called TRBD1 or TRBD2 (6 bases each). The germline CDR1 and CDR2 sequences are SGHVS and FQNEAQ. Trimming left V 5 bases short and J 3 bases short, with 18 bases between. The CDR3 is 16 residues long. The CDR3 loop is CASSQYLGAGTDTQYF. The CDR3, as DNA: TGTGCCAGCAGCCAGTACCTGGGGGCGGGAACAGATACGCAGTATTTT.

V is TRBV27 and J is TRBJ2-7; 9 bases align to TRBD1. The trim removed 5 bases at V and 5 bases at J, leaving 7 bases unmatched. The V gene's germline CDR1 is MNHEY and CDR2 SMNVEV (reference sequence). This CDR3 spans 14 amino acids. The CDR3 here is CASSTGTGLDEQYF. The CDR3 DNA reads as TGTGCCAGCAGTACCGGGACAGGGCTCGACGAGCAGTACTTC.

This clonotype occurred a few times. This chain uses TRBV5-1 with TRBJ1-2, with 11 bases matching TRBD1. CDR1 and CDR2 from the germline V gene are SGHRS and YFSETQ. V shed 4 bases, J shed 4 bases, and the junction held 6 bases outside the gene matches. The CDR3 is made up of 15 amino acids. The CDR3 region has the DNA TGCGCCAGCAGCCTCGGACAGGGGGCCTCCTATGGCTACACCTTC. This codes for CASSLGQGASYGYTF.

This clonotype appeared a few times. V is TRBV30 and J is TRBJ1-1, with unresolved D. CDR1 GTSNPN and CDR2 SVGIG come from the germline V gene (reference sequence). The CDR3 runs 12 residues. V lost 0 bases and J 5 bases, leaving 7 bases between the germline ends. The CDR3 loop reads CAWSVTETEAFF. As DNA, the CDR3 is TGTGCCTGGAGTGTCACCGAGACTGAAGCTTTCTTT.

The gene calls are TRBV6-2 or TRBV6-3 and TRBJ2-4; 8 nucleotides line up with TRBD1. Germline trimming cut 8 bases from V and 4 bases from J; bases unmatched to any gene: 1. The CDR3 contains 12 residues. CDR1 and CDR2 from the germline V gene are MNHEY and SVGEGT. CDR3 sequence reads: CASRTGKNIQYF. The DNA for the CDR3 is TGTGCCAGCCGGACAGGGAAAAACATTCAGTACTTC.

This chain links TRBV12-3 or TRBV12-4 with TRBJ2-1; 7 bases are a match to TRBD2. J gave up 9 bases and V 3 bases, and 8 bases lay outside the gene matches. The CDR3 has 14 amino acids. The CDR3 DNA reads TGTGCCAGCAGTTTGGGCGGGAGAGGAGGTGAGCAGTTCTTC. As protein: CASSLGGRGGEQFF.

In its sample, this clonotype was seen many times. The chain couples TRBV5-4 to TRBJ2-5, with D possibly TRBD1 on 6 matching bases. The CDR3 is made up of 14 amino acids. CDR1 and CDR2 (germline): SGHNT, YYREEE (reference sequence). Trimming removed 5 bases from V and 2 bases from J, with 13 bases in between. The CDR3 DNA reads TGTGCCAGCAGTCCCGGACAGTTACAAGAGACCCAGTACTTC. It translates to CASSPGQLQETQYF.

The chain is built from TRBV12-3 or TRBV12-4 and TRBJ2-1; TRBD2 might be the D (6 bases). Trimming left V 10 bases short and J 10 bases short, with 17 bases between. The CDR3 extends over 12 amino acids. CDR3 nucleotides: TGTGCCACCAGACTAGGTGAGACGGAGCAGTTCTTC. Amino acid sequence: CATRLGETEQFF.

V and J are TRBV5-1 and TRBJ2-1, with 10 bases that match TRBD2. The V and J ends lost 0 bases and 6 bases, in that order; junction bases with no gene match: 6. Germline V CDR1 and CDR2: SGHRS, YFSETQ. The CDR3 extends over 16 amino acids. The CDR3 protein is CASSLEVLAGANEQFF. CDR3 nucleotides: TGCGCCAGCAGCTTGGAAGTGCTAGCGGGAGCCAATGAGCAGTTCTTC.

This chain joins TRBV29-1 and TRBJ2-5, with D possibly being TRBD2 (6 bases). The V end was cut by 7 bases, the J end by 7 bases, with 16 bases between. The CDR3 runs 12 residues. The germline V gene has CDR1 SQVTM and CDR2 ANQGSEA. The CDR3 DNA reads TGCAGCGCCCAGGGTGGAGGGGTGACCCAGTACTTC. The encoded protein is CSAQGGGVTQYF.